Listed here is a single T cell receptor (beta chain). This clone's antigen is unknown. No much larger clonotype is one base removed from it; base qualities were not supplied. V is reduced by 3 bases and J by 2 bases, leaving a spacing of 16 bases between them. CDR1 and CDR2 are drawn from the germline V gene: WSHSY, SAAADI. The CDR3 holds 17 amino acids from the cysteine to the phenylalanine. The read is trimmed to its CDR3 DNA, 51 bases read in frame from base 1. The sample comes from a study of control samples from healthy donors and cancer patients (dated by TCRdb to about 2020). Libraries came from the immunoSEQ multiplex PCR assay. TCRdb obtained this table from immuneACCESS and retained in-frame rearrangements with V and J assigned. These tables miss some clones; where compared with another copy, unresolved V genes account for less than half of the shortfall, and the remainder is unexplained. A total of 170,000 or so clones appear in this sample, about 93% of them only once. The leading ten clones occupy approximately 1.5% of the sample.

The sequence was obtained from a man aged 18 to 29 in good health. The chain was built from TRBV10-2 and TRBJ1-4, with no reliable assignment of the D segment. The sequenced material came from blood. Read as DNA, the sequence is TGCGCCAGCAGTGAAGCGGTCCGCCACCCGACTAATGAAAAACTGTTTTTT. Protein translation: CASSEAVRHPTNEKLFF.